Sequencing of this TCR beta chain was carried out in a study of blood T cell repertoires in COVID-19 (dated by TCRdb to 2018 to 2020). Broadly, across the study: The collaborator samples originated in the United States, Italy and Spain and spanned the acute and convalescent phases of COVID-19. The material from the prospective study consisted of cDNA or gDNA derived from T cells, B-cell-depleted T cells, or PBMCs. Deeply sampled blood TCRbeta repertoires from subjects exposed to, actively infected with, or recovered from COVID-19 were included in the dataset. A freely available public database, intended as a resource for researchers studying the immune response to SARS-CoV-2, is where the repertoires were released. Samples were obtained from the ongoing ImmuneRACE study (first 160 participants) and from over a thousand subjects provided by 6 global collaborators. Sample metadata almost always included a de-identified subject ID, COVID-19 status, age in years and sex. Where available, HLA class I and class II types were obtained from metadata supplied by the sample provider rather than from assay-based typing.

TCRbeta CDR3 regions were amplified from genomic DNA using the immunoSEQ Assay, a bias-controlled multiplex PCR. As for how the authors treated the data: The number of nucleated cells in each sample was estimated by amplification of reference gene primers within the assay. To quantify the absolute abundance of each unique TCRbeta CDR3 rearrangement, sequence reads were collapsed and filtered. For each sample, productive Simpson clonality was calculated as the square root of Simpson's diversity index over productive rearrangements. What TCRdb holds here is the immuneACCESS table cut down to in-frame rearrangements. Part of the clones is not present; checked against another copy, under half of the missing clones reflect an unresolved V gene, and the others are unexplained. Clone size and the V and J calls come from that table; the DNA yielded D and trimming. Recorded for this sample are 140,000 to 150,000 clones; 88% of them occurred a single time. Together, the top ten hold 1.5% to 2% of the sample.

Each collaborating institution followed its own protocols to collect whole blood in K2EDTA tubes. Collaborator samples were shipped for TCRbeta analysis as frozen whole blood, isolated PBMCs, or DNA extracted from either sample type. The germline V gene (reference sequence) specifies LNHDA as CDR1 and SQIVND as CDR2. Spanning cysteine to phenylalanine, the CDR3 consists of 16 amino acids. Of all the DNA, just the CDR3 is kept, 48 bases in frame from base 1. V lost 6 bases and J lost 0 bases, and the count of bases not matched to a germline gene is 8. This clone was picked up one time. Its recognized antigen is unknown. It has no much larger one-base neighbor in the sample; base qualities were not kept. The research as a whole found: The amount of clinical and demographic metadata varied by source and participant and was provided uncurated.

The sequence derives from a woman aged 45-65 years with acute or convalescent COVID-19. Input material: peripheral blood. The receptor chain draws on TRBV19 and TRBJ2-5; TRBD1 fits 9 bases in the junction. The CDR3 amino acid sequence is: CASRKYGTGHQETQYF. DNA sequence: TGTGCCAGTAGGAAATACGGGACAGGGCACCAAGAGACCCAGTACTTC.